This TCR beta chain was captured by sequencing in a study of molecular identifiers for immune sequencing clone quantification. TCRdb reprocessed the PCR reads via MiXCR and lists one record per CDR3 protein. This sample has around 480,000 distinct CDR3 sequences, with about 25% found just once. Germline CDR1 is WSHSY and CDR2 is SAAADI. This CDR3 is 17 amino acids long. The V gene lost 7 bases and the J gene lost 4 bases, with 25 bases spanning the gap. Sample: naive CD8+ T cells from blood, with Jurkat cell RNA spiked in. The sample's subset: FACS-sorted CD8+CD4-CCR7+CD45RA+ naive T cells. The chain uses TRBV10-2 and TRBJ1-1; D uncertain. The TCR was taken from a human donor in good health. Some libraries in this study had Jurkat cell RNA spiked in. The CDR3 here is CASINTALVGISTEAFF. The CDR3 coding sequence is TGCGCCAGCATTAATACAGCTCTTGTAGGGATTAGCACTGAAGCTTTCTTT.